This is a list of T cell receptor beta chains from one sample in a study of CD8 T cells in ankylosing spondylitis. Each CDR3 protein gets one entry after TCRdb re-called the 5' RACE reads with MiXCR. Of about 310,000 distinct CDR3 sequences listed, around 21% are singletons. Material for sequencing was blood, either unsorted or a sorted T cell fraction (not recorded which). Receptors were obtained from a female donor with ankylosing spondylitis or in good health (not recorded which). The CDR3 runs from the conserved cysteine through the conserved F or W. The D gene is left open where the match is weak. Expanded clones get a size class; other rows say once, few or many, or leave the size out.

d_gene	v_gene	j_gene	abundance	CDR3aa	CDR3nt
TRBD1	TRBV6-5	TRBJ1-3	NA	CASSYSRTGGRSGNTIYF	TGTGCCAGCAGTTACTCCCGGACAGGGGGCAGATCTGGAAACACCATATATTTT
NA	TRBV5-4	TRBJ2-3	few	CASSFEGPTDTQYF	TGTGCCAGCAGCTTTGAGGGGCCCACAGATACGCAGTATTTT
NA	TRBV5-1	TRBJ2-1	once	CASSLGQPPGYNVQFF	TGCGCCAGCAGCTTGGGGCAGCCCCCCGGCTACAATGTGCAGTTCTTC
TRBD2	TRBV20-1	TRBJ2-5	NA	CSASQGLAGQETQYF	TGCAGTGCTAGCCAGGGACTAGCGGGCCAAGAGACCCAGTACTTC
NA	TRBV18	TRBJ1-2	NA	CASSPGHYNYGYTF	TGTGCCAGCTCTCCGGGACACTATAACTATGGCTACACCTTC
TRBD2	TRBV12-3/TRBV12-4	TRBJ2-3	many	CASSLWREVSTDTQYF	TGTGCCAGCAGTTTATGGCGGGAGGTTTCCACAGATACGCAGTATTTT
TRBD2	TRBV6-1	TRBJ2-1	many	CASSAGTSGIREQFF	TGTGCCAGCAGTGCCGGGACTAGCGGGATACGCGAGCAGTTCTTC
TRBD2	TRBV20-1	TRBJ2-3	few	CSAGRGTTSTDTQYF	TGCAGTGCTGGGCGGGGGACTACTAGCACAGATACGCAGTATTTT
TRBD1	TRBV5-1	TRBJ1-6	NA	CASSLEGQGNSPLHF	TGCGCCAGCAGCTTGGAGGGACAGGGGAATTCACCCCTCCACTTT
NA	TRBV5-1	TRBJ2-1	many	CASSLEGPSNEQFF	TGCGCCAGCAGCCTGGAGGGACCGAGCAATGAGCAGTTCTTC
NA	TRBV30	TRBJ2-4	NA	CAWSRPSRQNIQYF	TGTGCCTGGAGCCGCCCCAGCCGACAAAACATTCAGTACTTC
NA	TRBV4-1	TRBJ1-2	few	CASSQDPRARGYGYTF	TGCGCCAGCAGCCAAGATCCGCGGGCACGGGGCTATGGCTACACCTTC
TRBD1	TRBV20-1	TRBJ2-3	NA	CSAPAWDRTTDTQYF	TGCAGTGCTCCTGCTTGGGACAGGACCACAGATACGCAGTATTTT
NA	TRBV7-3	TRBJ2-1	few	CASSSSGRGYEQFF	TGTGCCAGCAGCTCGTCGGGCCGAGGGTATGAGCAGTTCTTC
TRBD1	TRBV7-6	TRBJ2-7	few	CASSSPGQVNEQYF	TGTGCCAGCAGCAGCCCAGGACAGGTCAACGAGCAGTACTTC
TRBD2	TRBV5-1	TRBJ2-7	NA	CASRVAGQSSYEQYF	TGCGCCAGCAGGGTAGCGGGACAAAGCTCCTACGAGCAGTACTTC
NA	TRBV6-6	TRBJ2-4	few	CASSYSSQNIQYF	TGTGCCAGCAGTTACTCCAGTCAAAACATTCAGTACTTC
NA	TRBV20-1	TRBJ2-7	few	CSAPGPSSTYEQYF	TGCAGTGCTCCGGGCCCCTCGAGCACCTACGAGCAGTACTTC
NA	TRBV9	TRBJ2-1	once	CASSVDAGSYNEQFF	TGTGCCAGCAGCGTAGATGCAGGCTCCTACAATGAGCAGTTCTTC
NA	TRBV25-1	TRBJ1-6	NA	CASSSTTVTNSPLHF	TGTGCCAGCAGTTCCACCACAGTAACCAATTCACCCCTCCACTTT
NA	TRBV12-3/TRBV12-4	TRBJ1-1	NA	CASSLGSPATEAFF	TGTGCCAGCTCCCTGGGGTCTCCGGCCACTGAAGCTTTCTTT
NA	TRBV20-1	TRBJ1-2	many	CSAFRVRGGYTF	TGCAGTGCTTTTCGCGTAAGGGGGGGCTACACCTTC
TRBD2	TRBV11-3	TRBJ2-1	NA	CASKLAGGPGNEQFF	TGTGCCAGCAAACTAGCGGGAGGGCCGGGAAATGAGCAGTTCTTC
NA	TRBV6-4	TRBJ1-5	few	CASPPFNQPQHF	TGTGCCAGTCCCCCGTTTAATCAGCCCCAGCATTTT
NA	TRBV24-1	TRBJ2-5	NA	CATSDLQFGRETQYF	TGTGCCACCAGTGATTTGCAGTTTGGGAGAGAGACCCAGTACTTC
NA	TRBV7-2	TRBJ1-2	many	CASSFHGLDGYTF	TGTGCCAGCAGCTTTCATGGACTGGATGGCTACACCTTC
NA	TRBV7-2	TRBJ1-1	NA	CASSWAGTTTEAFF	TGTGCCAGCAGCTGGGCCGGGACGACCACTGAAGCTTTCTTT
NA	TRBV4-3	TRBJ1-2	many	CASSQEGGYGYTF	TGCGCCAGCAGCCAAGAAGGGGGCTATGGCTACACCTTC
TRBD1	TRBV7-9	TRBJ2-7	few	CASRSGTGGYEQYF	TGTGCCAGCAGGTCCGGGACAGGGGGCTACGAGCAGTACTTC
NA	TRBV12-3/TRBV12-4	TRBJ2-1	NA	CASSLAGRRIEQFF	TGTGCCAGCAGTTTGGCCGGGAGAAGGATTGAGCAGTTCTTC
NA	TRBV3-1	TRBJ1-5	once	CASSKSGDNQPQHF	TGTGCCAGCAGCAAAAGTGGGGACAATCAGCCCCAGCATTTT
NA	TRBV3-1	TRBJ2-5	NA	CASSPTSETQYF	TGTGCCAGCAGCCCTACCTCGGAGACCCAGTACTTC
TRBD2	TRBV4-3	TRBJ2-1	few	CASSQGTGREYNEQFF	TGCGCCAGCAGCCAAGGGACGGGGAGGGAGTACAATGAGCAGTTCTTC
TRBD2	TRBV20-1	TRBJ2-1	many	CSANPAGYNEQFF	TGCAGTGCTAATCCAGCGGGGTACAATGAGCAGTTCTTC
NA	TRBV18	TRBJ1-1	few	CASSPWVYTEAFF	TGTGCCAGCTCACCATGGGTTTACACTGAAGCTTTCTTT
NA	TRBV6-5	TRBJ1-2	NA	CATTRANYGYTF	TGTGCCACTACCAGGGCTAACTATGGCTACACCTTC
NA	TRBV5-1	TRBJ1-1	NA	CASSNQGTTEAFF	TGCGCCAGCAGCAACCAGGGGACCACTGAAGCTTTCTTT
TRBD1	TRBV24-1	TRBJ2-2	many	CATGQGNTGELFF	TGTGCCACCGGACAGGGGAACACCGGGGAGCTGTTTTTT
NA	TRBV20-1	TRBJ2-7	NA	CSVPREGYYEQYF	TGCAGTGTCCCGCGGGAAGGGTACTACGAGCAGTACTTC
NA	TRBV29-1	TRBJ2-3	NA	CSVGGGTRDTQYF	TGCAGCGTTGGAGGAGGGACTCGAGATACGCAGTATTTT